The rows below give T cell receptor beta chains drawn from one sample of a study of blood T cell repertoires in COVID-19. The protocol was immunoSEQ multiplex PCR, while the TCRdb copy is restricted to in-frame clones and leaves out a portion. The sample includes around 300,000 clones, 80% to 90% seen only once; the top ten take 8% to 13%. Input material: peripheral blood. These receptor sequences come from an older woman with acute or convalescent COVID-19. Each CDR3 is given with its conserved first and last residue. Fields, in order: V gene, J gene, clone size, D gene, CDR3 DNA, CDR3 protein. A D gene is named only where the DNA matches it firmly. Clone size is not always given. Where it is, it says once, few, many or a class for expanded clones.

TRBV28,TRBJ1-3,NA,TRBD1,TGTGCCAGCAGCCCTCTGCCGGGACAGGGCCTAATCTCTGGAAACACCATATATTTT,CASSPLPGQGLISGNTIYF
TRBV7-9,TRBJ2-7,NA,TRBD1,TGTGCCAGCAGCTCCGGGACAGGGGTAACCTACGAGCAGTACTTC,CASSSGTGVTYEQYF
TRBV2,TRBJ1-1,NA,NA,TGTGCCAGCCTAAGTACGACTGAAGCTTTCTTT,CASLSTTEAFF
TRBV6-5,TRBJ1-2,NA,NA,TGTGCCAGCAGAGAGGAGTATGGCTACACCTTC,CASREEYGYTF
TRBV5-1,TRBJ1-1,NA,NA,TGCGCCAGCAGCTTGCAGCGCAGGGGTCCAAACACTGAAGCTTTCTTT,CASSLQRRGPNTEAFF
TRBV2,TRBJ1-4,NA,TRBD1,TGTGCCAGCAGTCCCGGACAGGGGGTGACTAATGAAAAACTGTTTTTT,CASSPGQGVTNEKLFF
TRBV2,TRBJ1-5,NA,NA,TGTGCCAGCAGTGAACGGGGTAATCAGCCCCAGCATTTT,CASSERGNQPQHF
TRBV6-5,TRBJ1-1,NA,NA,TGTGCCAGCAGCCCCTTGGGGCAGGACACTGAAGCTTTCTTT,CASSPLGQDTEAFF
TRBV11-2,TRBJ1-3,NA,NA,TGTGCCAGCAGCCACGGGTTGGGAAACACCATATATTTT,CASSHGLGNTIYF
TRBV2,TRBJ1-5,NA,NA,TGTGCCAGCAACATTCAGGGAGGGGATCAGCCCCAGCATTTT,CASNIQGGDQPQHF
TRBV9,TRBJ2-2,NA,NA,TGTGCCAGCAGCGCCGGACAAAACACCGGGGAGCTGTTTTTT,CASSAGQNTGELFF
TRBV24-1,TRBJ2-3,NA,NA,TGTGCCACCGCTTTCCGGGACACAGATACGCAGTATTTT,CATAFRDTDTQYF
TRBV4-1,TRBJ1-2,NA,TRBD1,TGCGCCAGCAGCCGCCGGGACAGGACCACCTATGGCTACACCTTC,CASSRRDRTTYGYTF
TRBV3-1/TRBV3-2,TRBJ1-2,NA,NA,TGTGCCAGCAGGGCGGGCAAAGGAGGAGGCTACACCTTC,CASRAGKGGGYTF
TRBV5-1,TRBJ2-1,NA,NA,TGCGCCAGCAGCCCCCGGACTGGGTCCTACAATGAGCAGTTCTTC,CASSPRTGSYNEQFF
TRBV3-1/TRBV3-2,TRBJ1-4,NA,TRBD1,TGTGCCAGCACCCCAGGGGGTCAACGAAGCGTCAAACTGTTTTTT,CASTPGGQRSVKLFF
TRBV6-6,TRBJ1-5,NA,NA,TGTGCCAGCCGGTCCGGGGGGAATCAGCCCCAGCATTTT,CASRSGGNQPQHF
TRBV4-2,TRBJ1-1,NA,NA,TGTGCCAGCGGAGGATCGAACACTGAAGCTTTCTTT,CASGGSNTEAFF
TRBV11-2,TRBJ1-6,NA,NA,TGTGCCAGCAGCCGGGACAAACTTTCAAGGACCTATAATTCACCCCTCCACTTT,CASSRDKLSRTYNSPLHF
TRBV5-1,TRBJ2-3,NA,TRBD2,TGCGCCAGCAGCTTGGCCGGCACTAGCGGGGGGACAGATACGCAGTATTTT,CASSLAGTSGGTDTQYF
TRBV7-9,TRBJ1-6,NA,TRBD1,TGTGCCAGCAGCTTGACGGGACAGGGCATATCACCCCTCCACTTT,CASSLTGQGISPLHF
TRBV12-3/TRBV12-4,TRBJ1-2,NA,TRBD1,TGTGCCAGCAGCGCCGGGACAGGCTATGGCTACACCTTC,CASSAGTGYGYTF
TRBV2,TRBJ2-3,NA,NA,TGTGCCAGCAGTGACAGAGCGGTGCCTAGCACAGATACGCAGTATTTT,CASSDRAVPSTDTQYF
TRBV7-8,TRBJ1-6,NA,NA,TGTGCCAGCAGCGCGGACACTGCGATAGACTCACCCCTCCACTTT,CASSADTAIDSPLHF
TRBV7-3,TRBJ2-5,NA,NA,TGTGCCAGCAGCCCAATCCCCGAGGCGGGAAAAGAGACCCAGTACTTC,CASSPIPEAGKETQYF
TRBV9,TRBJ1-2,NA,NA,TGTGCCAGCAGCGCAGCCTTCGACAGCTATGGCTACACCTTC,CASSAAFDSYGYTF
TRBV5-6,TRBJ1-4,NA,NA,TGTGCCAGCAGCTTTGGGCGCCCAACGGAAAAACTGTTTTTT,CASSFGRPTEKLFF
TRBV24-1,TRBJ1-1,NA,NA,TGTGCCACCACCGGGTACACTGAAGCTTTCTTT,CATTGYTEAFF
TRBV2,TRBJ2-2,NA,NA,TGTGCCAGCTGTTTATCGCCCAGGTCAATCGGGGAGCTGTTTTTT,CASCLSPRSIGELFF
TRBV3-1/TRBV3-2,TRBJ1-1,NA,NA,TGTGCCAGCAGCCAAGTTGGGGGACAAATTGAAGCTTTCTTT,CASSQVGGQIEAFF
TRBV11-3,TRBJ2-3,NA,NA,TGTGCCAGCAGCTCAGAGTCGACGCAGTATTTT,CASSSESTQYF
TRBV6-5,TRBJ2-7,NA,TRBD1,TGTGCCAGCAGCCCGGGACAGAGCTACGAGCAGTACTTC,CASSPGQSYEQYF
TRBV2,TRBJ2-1,NA,NA,TGTGCCAGCAACTACTACAATGAGCAGTTCTTC,CASNYYNEQFF
TRBV24-1,TRBJ2-5,NA,TRBD1,TGTGCCACCAGTGACACAGGGGGGTCGGAGACCCAGTACTTC,CATSDTGGSETQYF
TRBV5-1,TRBJ2-3,NA,TRBD1,TGCGCCAGCAGCTTCTGGACAGGGGGCTTAAGTGATACGCAGTATTTT,CASSFWTGGLSDTQYF
TRBV7-2,TRBJ1-5,NA,NA,TGTGCCAGCAGCTCACGCGGGACGGAGTATGATCAGCCCCAGCATTTT,CASSSRGTEYDQPQHF
TRBV5-1,TRBJ2-1,once,NA,TGCGCCAGCAGCTTGGAGGGGCCCCATGAGCAGTTCTTC,CASSLEGPHEQFF
TRBV27,TRBJ1-2,NA,NA,TGTGCCAGCAGTTTCTATAACGACAGGCCCGGCTATGGCTACACCTTC,CASSFYNDRPGYGYTF
TRBV6-1,TRBJ1-2,NA,NA,TGTGCCAGCAGTGATCCGGCGGGGACTAACTATGGCTACACCTTC,CASSDPAGTNYGYTF
TRBV30,TRBJ1-5,NA,NA,TGTGCCTGGAGTGCCGAGTGGAGCAATCAGCCCCAGCATTTT,CAWSAEWSNQPQHF